This T cell receptor beta chain was identified in a study of cytomegalovirus exposure and HLA in healthy donors. As for this clone: Its antigen is not known.

The study sampled nominally healthy donors, though unrecorded immune exposures were likely. The CDR3 has 16 amino acids. Germline-derived CDR1 and CDR2 are LGHNA and YSLEER. Unmatched junction bases numbered 7, after V lost 3 bases and J lost 3 bases. The PCR employed 60 Vbeta primers together with 13 Jbeta primers. The data were produced by immunoSEQ multiplex PCR, yet TCRdb's version contains in-frame clones alone and is incomplete. Among under 150,000 clones listed, about four fifths were seen once. Study observations and caveats: In a later analysis, TCR beta V- and J-gene trimming showed a link to a missense DCLRE1C variant. Within an earlier analysis, most TCR beta V segments proved productive either about 90% or about 30% of the time. Later analysis revealed greater clonal expansion in HLA-associated TCR beta chains than in equally common others.

The genes are TRBV4-3 and TRBJ2-3; 9 bases agree with TRBD1. The clonotype comes from a woman in her thirties or forties in good health and CMV-seronegative. The sequencing input was PBMCs. The CDR3 spells CASSQGQGVRTDTQYF. DNA of the CDR3: TGCGCCAGCAGCCAGGGACAGGGAGTAAGAACAGATACGCAGTATTTT.